The rows below give T cell receptor beta chains drawn from one sample of a study of shared clonotypes between healthy human individuals. Sequenced by immunoSEQ multiplex PCR; TCRdb stores in-frame clones only, minus some. The sample carries approximately 1.1 million clones, approximately 78% recorded once. Material: memory CD4+ T cells from PBMCs. The receptors were sampled from a man aged 18-30 years in good health. Some clones in this sample may be carry-over from other donors' samples. The CDR3 runs from the conserved cysteine through the conserved F or W. D genes are given only for firm matches. A row's size may be missing; if present it is once, few, many or a size class.

CDR3 DNA: TGTGCCAGCACCCTAGGGTTAAGGACCGGGGAGCTGTTTTTT
CDR3 protein: CASTLGLRTGELFF
J gene: TRBJ2-2
D gene: NA
V gene: TRBV28
clone size: NA

CDR3 DNA: TGTGCCAGCAGCGCCCGTCGGGACAAGAACACTGAAGCTTTCTTT
CDR3 protein: CASSARRDKNTEAFF
J gene: TRBJ1-1
D gene: NA
V gene: TRBV21-1
clone size: NA

CDR3 DNA: TGTGCCAGCAGCTTAGGACCCGGACAGGGGACCGATACGCAGTATTTT
CDR3 protein: CASSLGPGQGTDTQYF
J gene: TRBJ2-3
D gene: TRBD1
V gene: TRBV7-2
clone size: NA

CDR3 DNA: TGTGCCTGGAGTGAGGATAACTATGGCTACACCTTC
CDR3 protein: CAWSEDNYGYTF
J gene: TRBJ1-2
D gene: NA
V gene: TRBV30
clone size: NA

CDR3 DNA: TGTGCCAGCAGACCCGGGACAGGGGCTGAAGCTTTCTTT
CDR3 protein: CASRPGTGAEAFF
J gene: TRBJ1-1
D gene: TRBD1
V gene: TRBV6-5
clone size: NA

CDR3 DNA: TGTGCCAGCAGCTTGGCTCTAGCGGGCACAGATACGCAGTATTTT
CDR3 protein: CASSLALAGTDTQYF
J gene: TRBJ2-3
D gene: TRBD2
V gene: TRBV5-4
clone size: NA

CDR3 DNA: TGCGCCAGCAGCTACACCGGGCCCTCCTCCTACGAGCAGTACTTC
CDR3 protein: CASSYTGPSSYEQYF
J gene: TRBJ2-7
D gene: NA
V gene: TRBV5-1
clone size: many

CDR3 DNA: TGTGCCAGCAGCCTTTTGGGCGGAAATAGCAATCAGCCCCAGCATTTT
CDR3 protein: CASSLLGGNSNQPQHF
J gene: TRBJ1-5
D gene: NA
V gene: TRBV7-9
clone size: NA

CDR3 DNA: TGTGCCAGCAGCCACACTAGGGATAATGAAAAACTGTTTTTT
CDR3 protein: CASSHTRDNEKLFF
J gene: TRBJ1-4
D gene: NA
V gene: TRBV11-2
clone size: NA

CDR3 DNA: TGTGCCAGCAGTGAATATCCGGAGAACACTGAAGCTTTCTTT
CDR3 protein: CASSEYPENTEAFF
J gene: TRBJ1-1
D gene: NA
V gene: TRBV6-1
clone size: NA

CDR3 DNA: TGTGCCAGCAGCGCCTCATCGTGGTTGAACACCGGGGAGCTGTTTTTT
CDR3 protein: CASSASSWLNTGELFF
J gene: TRBJ2-2
D gene: NA
V gene: TRBV9
clone size: NA

CDR3 DNA: TGTGCCAGCACCCCCCCTGGGGCAACCTTCTACGAGCAGTACTTC
CDR3 protein: CASTPPGATFYEQYF
J gene: TRBJ2-7
D gene: NA
V gene: TRBV28
clone size: once

CDR3 DNA: TGCGCCAGCAGCCCCCAGGACAGACTAAACGGCTCTGGGGCCAACGTCCTGACTTTC
CDR3 protein: CASSPQDRLNGSGANVLTF
J gene: TRBJ2-6
D gene: NA
V gene: TRBV23-1
clone size: few

CDR3 DNA: TGTGCCAGCAGCTCAGGGTGGGGGGACACTGAAGCTTTCTTT
CDR3 protein: CASSSGWGDTEAFF
J gene: TRBJ1-1
D gene: NA
V gene: TRBV6-1
clone size: NA

CDR3 DNA: TGTGCCAGCAGTGAACGGGGCCGAGGGGCCTACAATGAGCAGTTCTTC
CDR3 protein: CASSERGRGAYNEQFF
J gene: TRBJ2-1
D gene: NA
V gene: TRBV25-1
clone size: NA

CDR3 DNA: TGTGCCAGCAGCTTGGAGTCGGGTCAGGGGGCCAAAAACATTCAGTACTTC
CDR3 protein: CASSLESGQGAKNIQYF
J gene: TRBJ2-4
D gene: NA
V gene: TRBV5-4
clone size: NA